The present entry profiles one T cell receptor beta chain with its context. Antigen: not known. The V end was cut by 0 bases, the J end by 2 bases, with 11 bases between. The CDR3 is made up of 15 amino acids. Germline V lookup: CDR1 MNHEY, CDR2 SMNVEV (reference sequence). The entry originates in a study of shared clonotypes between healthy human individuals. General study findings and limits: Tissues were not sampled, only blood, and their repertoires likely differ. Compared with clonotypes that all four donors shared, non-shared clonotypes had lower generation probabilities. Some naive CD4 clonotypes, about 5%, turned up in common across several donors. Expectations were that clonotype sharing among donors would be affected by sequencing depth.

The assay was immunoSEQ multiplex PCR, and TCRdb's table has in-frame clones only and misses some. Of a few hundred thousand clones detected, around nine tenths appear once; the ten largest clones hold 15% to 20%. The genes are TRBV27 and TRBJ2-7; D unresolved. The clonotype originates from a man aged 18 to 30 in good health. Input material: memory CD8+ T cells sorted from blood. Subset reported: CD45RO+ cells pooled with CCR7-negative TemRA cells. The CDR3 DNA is TGTGCCAGCAGTTTATCGAGGACGAACCCCTACGAGCAGTACTTC. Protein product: CASSLSRTNPYEQYF.